These 6 T cell receptor beta chains originate from one sample sequenced in a study of T cells in Graves' hyperthyroidism and ophthalmopathy (dated by TCRdb to about 2019). Library preparation was by multiplex PCR. This sample was sequenced with an Illumina HiSeq 2000. TCR beta CDR3 regions were amplified from RNA transcripts. The first round of RT-PCR for the TCR CDR3 was performed with the HTBI primer set and the Qiagen OneStep RT-PCR kit. The public reads were quality trimmed at Q25 with fastp and then assembled into clones with MiXCR by TCRdb, keeping productive beta chains. Rows merge per CDR3 protein into single entries with the most common DNA and genes. The sample has under 350,000 distinct CDR3 sequences on record, 15% to 20% of them singletons. Under 55% of the sample belongs to the ten largest clones. The sequenced sample consisted of blood. These receptors all stem from a woman between 50 and 59 years old with Graves' hyperthyroidism.

The chain uses TRBV20-1 and TRBJ2-1; D is unresolved. Germline V gene data show CDR1 as DFQATT and CDR2 as SNEGSKA (reference sequence). The CDR3 runs 14 residues. The ends were cut back, 6 bases at V and 3 bases at J, with 15 bases in the middle. In DNA form, the CDR3 reads TGCAGTGCACAGTGGCTAGAGGACTACAATGAGCAGTTCTTC. This gives the protein CSAQWLEDYNEQFF.

Worth noting for this clonotype: A read error is possible here, since a much larger clone lies one base away. This rearrangement joins TRBV12-3 or TRBV12-4 to TRBJ2-7, with D possibly matching TRBD1 (6 bases). Trimming left V 6 bases short and J 9 bases short, with 15 bases between. The CDR3 extends over 12 amino acids. In nucleotides, the CDR3 is TGTGCCAGCAGCACAGGGTTGAGGTCGCAGTACTTC. It encodes CASSTGLRSQYF.

This clonotype was observed a few times. A much bigger clone sits one base away, suggesting this may be a read error. This chain's CDR3 is CASSEEGETQYF. The CDR3 nucleotides read TGTGCCAGCAGCGAAGAGGGGGAGACCCAGTACTTC. This chain joins TRBV7-2 and TRBJ2-5, with D possibly being TRBD1 or TRBD2 (5 bases each). Per germline, CDR1 SGHTA and CDR2 FQGNSA. Between the trimmed V and J ends, which lost 5 bases and 5 bases, there was a span of 9 bases. This CDR3 has 12 residues. The variable domain in full, with the rest retrieved from reference TRBV7-2 and TRBJ2-5, is GAGVSQSPSNKVTEKGKDVELRCDPISGHTALYWYRQSLGQGLEFLIYFQGNSAPDKSGLPSDRFSAERTGGSVSTLTIQRTQQEDSAVYLCASSEEGETQYFGPGTRLLVL.

The table lists this clonotype with many counts. The CDR3 protein is CSAKGGRGETQYF. Written as DNA, the CDR3 is TGCAGTGCCAAGGGGGGCAGAGGAGAGACCCAGTACTTC. The chain recombines TRBV20-1 with TRBJ2-5; D may be TRBD1 or TRBD2 (6 bases each). CDR1 is DFQATT and CDR2 is SNEGSKA in the germline V gene (reference sequence). The germline V and J ends were trimmed by 6 bases and 4 bases, with 15 bases remaining between them. This CDR3 comprises 13 residues.

This clonotype was observed many times. CDR3 amino acids: CSASWPNEDEQYF. The CDR3 nucleotides are TGCAGTGCTAGTTGGCCCAACGAAGACGAGCAGTACTTC. The gene calls are TRBV20-1 and TRBJ2-7; the D is unclear. The germline gives CDR1 DFQATT, CDR2 SNEGSKA (reference sequence). Trimming cost V 3 bases and J 5 bases, with 14 bases left between them. This CDR3 comprises 13 residues.

This clonotype occurred a few times. The chain carries TRBV2 and TRBJ2-7, with D perhaps TRBD1 (5 bases). V was pared by 6 bases and J by 5 bases, with 17 bases between. Looked up from germline, CDR1 is SNHLY and CDR2 is FYNNEI. The CDR3 length is 14 residues. CDR3 amino acids: CASRTPQGKDEQYF. The CDR3, as DNA: TGTGCCAGCAGGACCCCCCAGGGAAAGGACGAGCAGTACTTC.